This T cell receptor beta chain originates from a study of OX40 agonist ivuxolimab in advanced cancers. Study overall: Cancers in dose escalation were hepatocellular, melanoma, renal cell and head and neck.

The repertoire was sequenced with immunoSEQ multiplex PCR; TCRdb's copy has only in-frame clones and lacks some. In the table there are some 80,000 clones, about 89% of which are singletons. CDR1 DFQATT and CDR2 SNEGSKA come from the germline V gene (reference sequence). V lost 6 bases and J lost 4, with 7 bases in between. The CDR3 is 11 amino acids. Sequenced material: CD4+ or CD8+ T cells sorted from blood, taken in a trial of the OX40 agonist ivuxolimab. The sequence came from an adult with an advanced solid tumor such as melanoma, head and neck, liver or kidney cancer. The V gene is TRBV20-1, the J gene TRBJ2-1; D is ambiguous. CDR3 amino acids: CSAEIYNEQFF. CDR3 nucleotides: TGCAGTGCCGAGATTTACAATGAGCAGTTCTTC.